These 2 T cell receptor beta chains were all obtained from the same sample, sequenced in a study of blood T cell repertoires in COVID-19. Data came from immunoSEQ multiplex PCR; TCRdb stores just in-frame clones and leaves some out. The profile shows 380,000 or so clones, more than 80% of them singletons. Material for sequencing was peripheral blood. These receptors were collected from a man aged 40-49 years with acute or convalescent COVID-19.

The chain carries TRBV11-2 and TRBJ2-1, with D unresolved. The CDR3 covers 13 residues. Germline-derived CDR1 and CDR2 are SGHAT and FQNNGV. The ends were cut back, 5 bases at V and 7 bases at J, with 12 bases in the middle. The CDR3 region has the DNA TGTGCCAGCAGCCCTAGTAGTGTTAATGAGCAGTTCTTC. Translated, it gives CASSPSSVNEQFF.

The chain's CDR3 is CASTKRRKYEQYF. The CDR3 DNA follows: TGTGCCAGCACCAAAAGGCGGAAATACGAGCAGTACTTC. The chain recombines TRBV28 with TRBJ2-7; D not certain. This CDR3 region has 13 residues. Trimming left V 7 bases short and J 4 bases short, with 14 bases between. CDR1 MDHEN and CDR2 SYDVKM come from the germline V gene.